The present T cell receptor beta chain was sequenced within a study of neurological immune-mediated disorders. Per the germline V gene, CDR1 is DFQATT and CDR2 is SNEGSKA (reference sequence). The CDR3 runs 13 residues. Unmatched junction bases numbered 4, after V lost 5 bases and J lost 5 bases. This clonotype was observed at least ten times. Its antigen is as yet unknown. The team produced cDNA through 5'RACE using 10-nucleotide random UMIs. TCRdb reprocessed the 5' RACE reads with MiXCR, giving one entry per CDR3 protein. This table holds about 87,000 distinct CDR3 sequences, under 4.5% found once. Study results and caveats: Private repertoires in all groups were suggested, as expanded clones shared no CDR3 amino acid sequences across subjects.

Sequencing used PBMCs. The chain has TRBV20-1 and TRBJ2-1; 9 bases agree with TRBD2. The clonotype was recovered from a woman aged 45-59 years with multiple sclerosis. The CDR3 protein is CSAAGGPNNEQFF. Written as DNA, the CDR3 is TGCAGTGCTGCGGGGGGGCCGAACAATGAGCAGTTCTTC.